Listed below are T cell receptor beta chains from one sample, sequenced in a study of Graves' ophthalmopathy and Graves' hyperthyroidism. TCRdb recomputed calls from the multiplex PCR reads with MiXCR, one row per CDR3 protein. The sample lists roughly 400,000 distinct CDR3 sequences, 18% occurring once. Sequencing was performed on peripheral blood. Receptors originate from a woman aged 18-30 years with Graves' ophthalmopathy. CDR3s include the opening cysteine and the closing phenylalanine or tryptophan. Fields, in order: V gene, clone size, J gene, D gene, CDR3 protein, CDR3 DNA. A D gene is named only where the DNA matches it firmly. Part of the rows lack a size; the others show once, few, many or a class for expanded clones.

V: TRBV28; size: NA; J: TRBJ2-5; D: TRBD1; CDR3: CATWTGGGTQYF; DNA: TGTGCCACCTGGACAGGGGGGGGGACCCAGTACTTC
V: TRBV6-2/TRBV6-3; size: NA; J: TRBJ2-7; D: TRBD2; CDR3: CASSPSGGRSYEQYF; DNA: TGTGCCAGCAGTCCCAGCGGGGGGAGGTCCTACGAGCAGTACTTC
V: TRBV6-2/TRBV6-3; size: many; J: TRBJ2-2; D: NA; CDR3: CASSYRDPTGELFF; DNA: TGTGCCAGCAGTTACCGGGACCCGACCGGGGAGCTGTTTTTT
V: TRBV12-3/TRBV12-4; size: many; J: TRBJ1-5; D: NA; CDR3: CASIQGGTSNQPQHF; DNA: TGTGCCAGCATCCAAGGAGGGACCAGCAATCAGCCCCAGCATTTT
V: TRBV19; size: many; J: TRBJ1-6; D: NA; CDR3: CASSIAGVDNSPLHF; DNA: TGTGCCAGTAGTATAGCGGGGGTCGATAATTCACCCCTCCACTTT
V: TRBV5-5; size: few; J: TRBJ2-7; D: NA; CDR3: CASSLTRWEIF; DNA: TGTGCCAGCAGCCTGACTAGATGGGAGATCTTC
V: TRBV7-2; size: many; J: TRBJ1-5; D: NA; CDR3: CASSLARGDNQPQHF; DNA: TGTGCCAGCAGCTTAGCCCGGGGGGACAATCAGCCCCAGCATTTT
V: TRBV6-2/TRBV6-3; size: many; J: TRBJ2-4; D: NA; CDR3: CASTERLAKNIQYF; DNA: TGTGCCAGTACGGAGCGCCTAGCCAAAAACATTCAGTACTTC
V: TRBV6-1; size: many; J: TRBJ1-1; D: NA; CDR3: CASKGEFSPTEAFF; DNA: TGTGCCAGCAAGGGAGAGTTTAGTCCCACTGAAGCTTTCTTT
V: TRBV5-1; size: many; J: TRBJ2-7; D: NA; CDR3: CASSLVGSAYEQYF; DNA: TGCGCCAGCAGCTTGGTTGGGAGCGCCTACGAGCAGTACTTC
V: TRBV3-1; size: many; J: TRBJ2-7; D: TRBD2; CDR3: CASSPGLAGNYEQYF; DNA: TGTGCCAGCAGCCCCGGACTAGCGGGGAACTACGAGCAGTACTTC
V: TRBV6-5; size: many; J: TRBJ2-5; D: NA; CDR3: CASSYSRFGSETQYF; DNA: TGTGCCAGCAGTTACTCCCGGTTCGGGTCAGAGACCCAGTACTTC
V: TRBV15; size: few; J: TRBJ1-1; D: TRBD1; CDR3: CATSSTGGTEAFF; DNA: TGTGCCACCAGCAGCACAGGGGGCACTGAAGCTTTCTTT
V: TRBV28; size: many; J: TRBJ1-3; D: NA; CDR3: CASSFGDRNSGNTIYF; DNA: TGTGCCAGCAGTTTTGGAGATAGGAACTCTGGAAACACCATATATTTT
V: TRBV28; size: many; J: TRBJ1-5; D: NA; CDR3: CASSTMRGRGQPQHF; DNA: TGTGCCAGCAGCACCATGAGGGGGAGGGGCCAGCCCCAGCATTTT
V: TRBV28; size: many; J: TRBJ2-4; D: TRBD2; CDR3: CASRSRGGAKNIQYF; DNA: TGTGCCAGCAGGTCACGCGGGGGAGCCAAAAACATTCAGTACTTC
V: TRBV7-2; size: NA; J: TRBJ2-7; D: TRBD2; CDR3: CASSLTLAGGPYEQYF; DNA: TGTGCCAGCAGCTTAACCCTAGCGGGGGGGCCCTACGAGCAGTACTTC
V: TRBV20-1; size: many; J: TRBJ1-5; D: NA; CDR3: CSATIGGNSNQPQHF; DNA: TGCAGTGCTACCATTGGGGGGAATAGCAATCAGCCCCAGCATTTT
V: TRBV5-8; size: many; J: TRBJ2-6; D: NA; CDR3: CASREGTGANVLTF; DNA: TGTGCCAGCAGGGAGGGGACTGGGGCCAACGTCCTGACTTTC
V: TRBV6-2/TRBV6-3; size: once; J: TRBJ1-5; D: NA; CDR3: CASSYRRTNQPQHF; DNA: TGTGCCAGCAGCTACCGACGGACCAATCAGCCCCAGCATTTT
V: TRBV11-2; size: few; J: TRBJ2-7; D: NA; CDR3: CASSTGPWEQYF; DNA: TGTGCCAGCAGCACGGGACCTTGGGAGCAGTACTTC
V: TRBV5-1; size: many; J: TRBJ2-7; D: TRBD1; CDR3: CASSPGTGDRSEQYF; DNA: TGCGCCAGCAGCCCGGGGACAGGGGATCGGTCCGAGCAGTACTTC
V: TRBV5-1; size: many; J: TRBJ1-2; D: NA; CDR3: CASSSSLERGYGYTF; DNA: TGCGCCAGCAGCTCCTCTCTGGAGAGGGGCTATGGCTACACCTTC
V: TRBV6-2/TRBV6-3; size: many; J: TRBJ1-2; D: NA; CDR3: CASSYSPGISYGYTF; DNA: TGTGCCAGCAGTTACTCCCCCGGGATCAGCTATGGCTACACCTTC
V: TRBV3-1; size: many; J: TRBJ2-2; D: NA; CDR3: CASSPLAQRNTGELFF; DNA: TGTGCCAGCAGCCCCCTGGCCCAAAGAAACACCGGGGAGCTGTTTTTT